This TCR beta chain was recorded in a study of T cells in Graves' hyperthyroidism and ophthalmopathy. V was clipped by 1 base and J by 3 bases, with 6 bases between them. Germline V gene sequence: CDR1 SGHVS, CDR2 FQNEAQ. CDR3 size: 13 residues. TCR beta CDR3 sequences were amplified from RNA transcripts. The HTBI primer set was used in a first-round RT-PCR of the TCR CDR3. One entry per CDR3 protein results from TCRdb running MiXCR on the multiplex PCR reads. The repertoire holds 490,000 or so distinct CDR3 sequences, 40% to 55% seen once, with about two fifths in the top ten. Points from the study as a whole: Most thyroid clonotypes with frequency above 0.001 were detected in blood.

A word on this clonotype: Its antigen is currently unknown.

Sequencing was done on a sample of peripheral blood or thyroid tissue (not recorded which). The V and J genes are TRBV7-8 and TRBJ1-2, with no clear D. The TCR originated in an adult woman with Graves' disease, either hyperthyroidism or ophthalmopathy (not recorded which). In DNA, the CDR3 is TGTGCCAGCAGCTTAGAAGCGGACTATGGCTACACCTTC. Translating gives CASSLEADYGYTF.